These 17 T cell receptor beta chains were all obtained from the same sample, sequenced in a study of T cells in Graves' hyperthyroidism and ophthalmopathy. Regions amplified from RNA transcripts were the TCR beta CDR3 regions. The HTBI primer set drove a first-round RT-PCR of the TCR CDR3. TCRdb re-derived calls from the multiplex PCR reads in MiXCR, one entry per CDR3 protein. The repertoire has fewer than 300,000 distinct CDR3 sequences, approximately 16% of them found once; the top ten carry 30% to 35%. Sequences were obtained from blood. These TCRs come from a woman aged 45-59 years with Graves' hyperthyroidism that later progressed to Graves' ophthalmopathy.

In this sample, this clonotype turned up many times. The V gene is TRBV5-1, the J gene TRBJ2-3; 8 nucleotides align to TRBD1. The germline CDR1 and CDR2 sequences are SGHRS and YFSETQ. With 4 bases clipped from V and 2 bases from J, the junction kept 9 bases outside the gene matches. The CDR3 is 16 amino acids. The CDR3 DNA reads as TGCGCCAGCAGCCCTGGACAGGGTTTTCTCACAGATACGCAGTATTTT. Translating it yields CASSPGQGFLTDTQYF.

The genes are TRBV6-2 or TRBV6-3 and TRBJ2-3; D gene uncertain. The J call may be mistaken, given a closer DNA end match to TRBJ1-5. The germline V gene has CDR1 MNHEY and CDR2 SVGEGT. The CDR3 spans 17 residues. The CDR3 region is CASSDSRIGVSPDTQHF. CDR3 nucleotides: TGTGCCAGCAGCGACTCCCGGATCGGGGTGAGCCCAGATACGCAGCATTTT.

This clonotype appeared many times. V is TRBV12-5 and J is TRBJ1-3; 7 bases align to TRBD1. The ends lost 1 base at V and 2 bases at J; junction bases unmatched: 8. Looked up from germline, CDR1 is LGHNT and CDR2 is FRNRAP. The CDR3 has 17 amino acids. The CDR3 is CASGLAIDRVPGNTIYF. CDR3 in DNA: TGTGCTAGTGGTTTGGCAATCGACAGGGTACCTGGAAACACCATATATTTT.

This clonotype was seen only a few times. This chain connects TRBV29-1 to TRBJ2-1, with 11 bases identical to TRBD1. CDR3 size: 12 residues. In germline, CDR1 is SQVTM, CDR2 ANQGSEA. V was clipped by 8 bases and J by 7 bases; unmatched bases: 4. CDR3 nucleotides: TGCAGCCCGTGGGACAGGGGGAATGAGCAGTTCTTC. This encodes CSPWDRGNEQFF.

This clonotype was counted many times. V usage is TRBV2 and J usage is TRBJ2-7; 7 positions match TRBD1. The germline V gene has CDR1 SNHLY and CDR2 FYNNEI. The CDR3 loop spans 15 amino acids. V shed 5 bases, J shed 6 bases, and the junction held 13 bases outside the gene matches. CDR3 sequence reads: CASSHISRGPPEQYF. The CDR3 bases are TGTGCCAGCAGTCATATATCAAGGGGGCCCCCCGAGCAGTACTTC.

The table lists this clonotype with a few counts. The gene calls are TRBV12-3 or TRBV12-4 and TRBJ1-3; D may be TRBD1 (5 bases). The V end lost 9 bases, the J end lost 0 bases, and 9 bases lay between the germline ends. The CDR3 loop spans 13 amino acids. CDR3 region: CASGDSSGNTIYF. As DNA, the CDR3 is TGTGCCAGTGGGGACTCCTCTGGAAACACCATATATTTT.

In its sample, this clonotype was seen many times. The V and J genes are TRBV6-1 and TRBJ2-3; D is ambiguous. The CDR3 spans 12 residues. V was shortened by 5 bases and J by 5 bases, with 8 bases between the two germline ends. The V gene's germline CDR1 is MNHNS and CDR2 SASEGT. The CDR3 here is CASSYGLDTQYF. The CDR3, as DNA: TGTGCCAGCAGTTATGGGCTAGATACGCAGTATTTT.

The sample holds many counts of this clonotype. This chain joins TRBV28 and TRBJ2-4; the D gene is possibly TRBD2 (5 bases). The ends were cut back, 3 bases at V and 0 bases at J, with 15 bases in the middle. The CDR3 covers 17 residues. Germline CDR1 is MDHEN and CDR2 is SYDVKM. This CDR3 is CASSFRGSGLAKNIQYF. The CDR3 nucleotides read TGTGCCAGCAGTTTCAGAGGGAGCGGTCTAGCCAAAAACATTCAGTACTTC.

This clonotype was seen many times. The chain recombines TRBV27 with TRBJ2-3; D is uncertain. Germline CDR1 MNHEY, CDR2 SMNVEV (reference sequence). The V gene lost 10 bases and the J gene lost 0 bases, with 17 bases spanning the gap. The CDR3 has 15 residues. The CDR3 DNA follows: TGTGCCACCCGGGCTGAACCCCCTAGCACAGATACGCAGTATTTT. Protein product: CATRAEPPSTDTQYF.

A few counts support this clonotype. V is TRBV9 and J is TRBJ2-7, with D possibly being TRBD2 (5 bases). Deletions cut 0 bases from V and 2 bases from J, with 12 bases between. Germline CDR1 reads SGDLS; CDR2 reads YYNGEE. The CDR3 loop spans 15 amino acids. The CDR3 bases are TGTGCCAGCAGCGTAGATCCGGGAACACCCTACGAGCAGTACTTC. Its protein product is CASSVDPGTPYEQYF.

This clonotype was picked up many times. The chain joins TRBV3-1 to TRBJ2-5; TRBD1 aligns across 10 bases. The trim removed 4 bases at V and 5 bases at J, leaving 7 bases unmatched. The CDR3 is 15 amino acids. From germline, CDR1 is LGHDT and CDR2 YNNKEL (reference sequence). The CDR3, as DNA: TGTGCCAGCAGCCCGGGACAGGGGAAAGGGGAGACCCAGTACTTC. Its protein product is CASSPGQGKGETQYF.

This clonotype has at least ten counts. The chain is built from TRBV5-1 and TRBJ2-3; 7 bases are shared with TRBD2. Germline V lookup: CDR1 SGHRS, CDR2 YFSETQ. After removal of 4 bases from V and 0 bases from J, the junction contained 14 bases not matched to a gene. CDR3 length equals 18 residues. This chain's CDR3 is CASSHWAASGFSTDTQYF. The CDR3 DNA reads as TGCGCCAGCAGCCACTGGGCAGCTAGCGGTTTTAGCACAGATACGCAGTATTTT.

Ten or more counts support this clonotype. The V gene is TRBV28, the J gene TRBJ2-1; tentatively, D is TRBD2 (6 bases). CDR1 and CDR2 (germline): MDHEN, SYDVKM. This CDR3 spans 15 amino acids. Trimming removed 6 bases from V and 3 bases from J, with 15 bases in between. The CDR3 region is CASSEPGLGYNEQFF. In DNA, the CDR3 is TGTGCCAGCAGCGAACCGGGACTGGGCTACAATGAGCAGTTCTTC.

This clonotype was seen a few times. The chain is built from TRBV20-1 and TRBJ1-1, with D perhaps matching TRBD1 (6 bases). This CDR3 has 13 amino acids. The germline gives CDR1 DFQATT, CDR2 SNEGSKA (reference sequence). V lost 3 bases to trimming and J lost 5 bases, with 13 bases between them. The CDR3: CSASLRGYTEAFF. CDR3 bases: TGCAGTGCTAGTCTCAGGGGTTATACTGAAGCTTTCTTT.

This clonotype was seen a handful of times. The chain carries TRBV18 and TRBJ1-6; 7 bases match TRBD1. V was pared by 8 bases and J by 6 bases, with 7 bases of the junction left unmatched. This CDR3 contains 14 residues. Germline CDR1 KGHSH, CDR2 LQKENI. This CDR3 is CASEADRSNSPLHF. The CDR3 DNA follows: TGTGCCAGCGAAGCGGACAGGTCTAATTCACCCCTCCACTTT.

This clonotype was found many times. The CDR3 sequence is CASSLGREGYTF. CDR3 coding DNA: TGCGCCAGCAGCTTGGGCAGGGAGGGCTACACCTTC. This rearrangement joins TRBV5-1 to TRBJ1-2, with D perhaps matching TRBD1 (5 bases). Per germline, CDR1 SGHRS and CDR2 YFSETQ. This CDR3 is built from 12 residues. V gave up 0 bases and J gave up 8 bases, with 8 bases separating them. Full variable domain (remainder filled in from reference TRBV5-1 and TRBJ1-2): KAGVTQTPRYLIKTRGQQVTLSCSPISGHRSVSWYQQTPGQGLQFLFEYFSETQRNKGNFPGRFSGRQFSNSRSEMNVSTLELGDSALYLCASSLGREGYTFGSGTRLTVV.

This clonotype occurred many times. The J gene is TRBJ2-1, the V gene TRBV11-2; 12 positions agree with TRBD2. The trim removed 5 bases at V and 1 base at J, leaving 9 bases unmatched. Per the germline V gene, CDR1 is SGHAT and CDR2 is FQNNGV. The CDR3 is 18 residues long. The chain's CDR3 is CASSQSGTSGLSYNEQFF. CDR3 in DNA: TGTGCCAGCAGCCAATCCGGGACTAGCGGGCTTTCCTACAATGAGCAGTTCTTC.